This T cell receptor (beta chain) was sequenced in a study of cytomegalovirus exposure and HLA in healthy donors. Across the study: Earlier results showed 90 million to 120 million unique TCR beta sequences derived from 150 million to 200 million T cells. Study-level results: Earlier analysis looked at TCR beta V segments, and most were productive about 87% or about 30% of the time. The investigators catalogued some 150 TCR beta chains as cytomegalovirus-associated.

With V trimmed by 1 base and J by 0 bases, 15 bases remained unmatched. In germline, CDR1 is SGHDN, CDR2 FVKESK. The CDR3 is 20 residues long. This clone was counted between two and nine times. Its antigen is currently unknown. PCR involved 60 Vbeta and 13 Jbeta primers. Sequencing used immunoSEQ multiplex PCR; TCRdb keeps in-frame clones, though not all of them. The table has roughly 180,000 clones, roughly 8.7% seen once. The source is a woman in her twenties or thirties in good health and CMV-seropositive. The source material was PBMCs. The chain carries TRBV14 and TRBJ1-5, with 7 bases that match TRBD1. For the CDR3, the DNA is TGTGCCAGCAGCCAAGGAGGGGGCCCTTACCCAGCTTATAGCAATCAGCCCCAGCATTTT. Translated: CASSQGGGPYPAYSNQPQHF.